Presented here are 22 T cell receptor beta chains from one specimen sequenced in a study of blood T cell repertoires in COVID-19. Assay used: immunoSEQ multiplex PCR; TCRdb lists only in-frame clones, some missing. This table holds about 240,000 clones, approximately 90% found once. The sequencing input was peripheral blood. The receptors here all came from a man aged 55-75 years who had recovered from COVID-19.

The chain carries TRBV11-2 and TRBJ1-1, with unresolved D. The CDR3 spans 14 residues. The V end lost 2 bases, the J end lost 4 bases, and 11 bases lay between the germline ends. Germline CDR1 SGHAT, CDR2 FQNNGV. In DNA, the CDR3 is TGTGCCAGCAGCTTATCGCAGGCCATCACTGAAGCTTTCTTT. Translating it yields CASSLSQAITEAFF.

V usage is TRBV4-2 and J usage is TRBJ2-3; 7 positions agree with TRBD2. CDR3 length: 15 amino acids. With V trimmed by 0 bases and J by 5 bases, 5 bases remained unmatched. Germline V CDR1 and CDR2: LGHNA, YNFKEQ. The CDR3 coding sequence is TGTGCCAGCAGCCAAGACCTAGCGGCTGGAGATACGCAGTATTTT. The encoded protein is CASSQDLAAGDTQYF.

The rearrangement joins TRBV30 to TRBJ1-2; 8 bases line up with TRBD1. This CDR3 is built from 13 residues. The V gene's germline CDR1 is GTSNPN and CDR2 SVGIG (reference sequence). The trim removed 2 bases at V and 4 bases at J, leaving 3 bases unmatched. The CDR3 sequence: CAWSFGQGYGYTF. CDR3 nucleotide sequence: TGTGCCTGGAGTTTTGGACAGGGCTATGGCTACACCTTC.

The gene calls are TRBV11-2 and TRBJ2-1; D is possibly TRBD1 (6 bases). Germline V gene sequence: CDR1 SGHAT, CDR2 FQNNGV. Trimming pared 3 bases from V and 6 bases from J, leaving 18 bases between. This CDR3 is 16 amino acids long. CDR3 nucleotides: TGTGCCAGCAGCTTGAGCAGGGGCTTGATGATCAATGAGCAGTTCTTC. Residues: CASSLSRGLMINEQFF. Drawing the rest from reference TRBV11-2 and TRBJ2-1, the complete variable domain is EAGVAQSPRYKIIEKRQSVAFWCNPISGHATLYWYQQILGQGPKLLIQFQNNGVVDDSQLPKDRFSAERLKGVDSTLKIQPAKLEDSAVYLCASSLSRGLMINEQFFGPGTRLTVL.

V usage is TRBV6-6 and J usage is TRBJ2-1; 8 positions agree with TRBD1. The CDR3 loop spans 15 amino acids. Unmatched junction bases numbered 11, after V lost 6 bases and J lost 7 bases. Per the germline V gene, CDR1 is MNHNY and CDR2 is SVGAGI (reference sequence). CDR3 sequence reads: CASRRGQGGGNEQFF. The CDR3 nucleotides are TGTGCCAGCAGACGCGGACAGGGAGGAGGAAATGAGCAGTTCTTC.

The rearrangement links TRBV6-6 to TRBJ2-5, with 8 bases aligning to TRBD2. Trimming cost V 5 bases and J 6 bases; bases outside gene matches: 14. The germline V gene has CDR1 MNHNY and CDR2 SVGAGI (reference sequence). The CDR3 totals 16 residues. In DNA, the CDR3 is TGTGCCAGCAGTCCCCCTCAGAGACTAGCGATACAGACCCAGTACTTC. The encoded protein is CASSPPQRLAIQTQYF.

The rearrangement links TRBV6-5 to TRBJ1-3; D gene uncertain. This CDR3 comprises 16 residues. Per the germline V gene, CDR1 is MNHEY and CDR2 is SVGAGI. The V end was cut by 0 bases, the J end by 2 bases, with 11 bases between. The CDR3 nucleotides read TGTGCCAGCAGTTACTCACCAAACACGCCTGGAAACACCATATATTTT. This codes for CASSYSPNTPGNTIYF.

This clone appeared once. The chain has TRBV5-1 and TRBJ2-5, with D possibly being TRBD1 (6 bases). CDR1 and CDR2 from the germline V gene are SGHRS and YFSETQ. Trimming removed 2 bases from V and 5 bases from J, with 10 bases in between. The CDR3 runs 13 residues. The CDR3 DNA reads as TGCGCCAGCAGCTTCCAGGGGATCGAGACCCAGTACTTC. Its protein product is CASSFQGIETQYF.

This chain connects TRBV7-7 to TRBJ1-5; D is unclear. V lost 1 base and J 6 bases, leaving 7 bases between the germline ends. The germline CDR1 and CDR2 sequences are SSHAT and FNYEAQ (reference sequence). The CDR3 totals 13 residues. CDR3 region: CASSLGRGQPQHF. CDR3 coding DNA: TGTGCCAGCAGCTTAGGCCGGGGTCAGCCCCAGCATTTT. Full variable domain (remainder filled in from reference TRBV7-7 and TRBJ1-5): GAGVSQSPRYKVTKRGQDVTLRCDPISSHATLYWYQQALGQGPEFLTYFNYEAQPDKSGLPSDRFSAERPEGSISTLTIQRTEQRDSAMYRCASSLGRGQPQHFGDGTRLSIL.

The table lists this clone with a few counts. This chain uses TRBV5-4 with TRBJ2-7; D gene unclear. Deletions cut 3 bases from V and 5 bases from J, with 9 bases between. This CDR3 has 12 amino acids. CDR1 and CDR2 from the germline V gene are SGHNT and YYREEE (reference sequence). The CDR3 spells CASSSGFNEQYF. The CDR3, as DNA: TGTGCCAGCAGCTCCGGGTTCAACGAGCAGTACTTC. Full variable domain (rest looked up from reference TRBV5-4 and TRBJ2-7): ETGVTQSPTHLIKTRGQQVTLRCSSQSGHNTVSWYQQALGQGPQFIFQYYREEENGRGNFPPRFSGLQFPNYSSELNVNALELDDSALYLCASSSGFNEQYFGPGTRLTVT.

The chain is built from TRBV9 and TRBJ2-3; D is uncertain. The CDR3 covers 14 residues. CDR1 is SGDLS, CDR2 YYNGEE, per germline. V was clipped by 4 bases and J by 0 bases, with 9 bases between them. CDR3 sequence reads: CASSPRPSTDTQYF. The CDR3 DNA sequence: TGTGCCAGCAGCCCCCGTCCGAGCACAGATACGCAGTATTTT.

This chain connects TRBV7-2 to TRBJ2-3, with a weak D call TRBD2 (7 bases). The V gene lost 1 base and the J gene lost 1 base, with 15 bases spanning the gap. CDR1 and CDR2 from the germline V gene are SGHTA and FQGNSA. This CDR3 region has 17 residues. The CDR3 protein is CASSLGWAGARTDTQYF. The CDR3 coding sequence is TGTGCCAGCAGCTTAGGCTGGGCGGGGGCCCGCACAGATACGCAGTATTTT.

The chain links TRBV7-2 to TRBJ1-3; D is undetermined. The CDR3 consists of 15 residues. Trimming cost V 4 bases and J 0 bases, with 10 bases left between them. Per germline, CDR1 SGHTA and CDR2 FQGNSA. The CDR3 DNA is TGTGCCAGCAGCTCCGTTAGTCTCTCTGGAAACACCATATATTTT. Encoded protein: CASSSVSLSGNTIYF. The full variable domain, its missing parts supplied by reference TRBV7-2 and TRBJ1-3, is GAGVSQSPSNKVTEKGKDVELRCDPISGHTALYWYRQSLGQGLEFLIYFQGNSAPDKSGLPSDRFSAERTGGSVSTLTIQRTQQEDSAVYLCASSSVSLSGNTIYFGEGSWLTVV.

A remark on this clone: The germline gene is not matched at one end of the junction; a read error may be the cause. The rearrangement uses TRBV7-2 and TRBJ2-4, with D possibly being TRBD2 (6 bases). CDR1 and CDR2 from the germline V gene are SGHTA and FQGNSA. The CDR3 extends over 16 amino acids. The CDR3 region is CASTLVTGVAKNIQYF. DNA of the CDR3: TGTGCCAGCACCTTAGTAACGGGGGTTGCCAAAAACATTCAGTACTTC.

The chain is built from TRBV6-6 and TRBJ2-5, with 10 positions matching TRBD2. CDR3 length: 15 amino acids. CDR1 and CDR2 (germline): MNHNY, SVGAGI (reference sequence). The J segment lost 0 bases and the V segment lost 4 bases, leaving 2 bases of the junction unmatched. CDR3 in DNA: TGTGCCAGCAGTTTCCTAGCGGGGGACCAAGAGACCCAGTACTTC. This sequence encodes CASSFLAGDQETQYF.

The chain uses TRBV19 and TRBJ1-2; 9 nucleotides line up with TRBD1. The CDR3 has 17 amino acids. Germline CDR1 LNHDA, CDR2 SQIVND (reference sequence). Losses at the gene ends were 0 bases for V and 2 bases for J; bases not matched to a gene: 7. In DNA, the CDR3 is TGTGCCAGTAGTATAGACGGGACAGGGCGAAGAAACTATGGCTACACCTTC. This codes for CASSIDGTGRRNYGYTF. Full variable domain (outside the CDR3, taken from reference TRBV19 and TRBJ1-2): DGGITQSPKYLFRKEGQNVTLSCEQNLNHDAMYWYRQDPGQGLRLIYYSQIVNDFQKGDIAEGYSVSREKKESFPLTVTSAQKNPTAFYLCASSIDGTGRRNYGYTFGSGTRLTVV.

The chain joins TRBV6-4 to TRBJ1-5; a possible D gene is TRBD1 (6 bases). There are 13 residues in the CDR3. Germline CDR1 is MRHNA and CDR2 is SNTAGT. V lost 3 bases and J lost 10, with 13 bases in between. The CDR3 reads CASSERGGPPQHF. DNA for the CDR3: TGTGCCAGCAGTGAGAGGGGGGGGCCCCCCCAGCATTTT.

V gene TRBV18 combines with J gene TRBJ1-1; D ambiguous. Germline loops: CDR1 KGHSH, CDR2 LQKENI. There are 14 residues in the CDR3. Trimming took 4 bases from V and 1 from J, leaving 10 bases between them. The CDR3 here is CASSQLEGNTEAFF. DNA of the CDR3: TGTGCCAGCTCACAGCTCGAGGGGAACACTGAAGCTTTCTTT.

The chain is built from TRBV19 and TRBJ2-7; 7 positions match TRBD2. CDR1 LNHDA and CDR2 SQIVND come from the germline V gene (reference sequence). Trimming took 6 bases from V and 4 from J; bases not matched to a gene: 6. This CDR3 has 13 amino acids. In DNA form, the CDR3 reads TGTGCCAGTAGAGGACTAGACGATTACGAGCAGTACTTC. Its protein product is CASRGLDDYEQYF.

The chain carries TRBV11-2 and TRBJ1-1; 7 bases agree with TRBD1. Looked up from germline, CDR1 is SGHAT and CDR2 is FQNNGV. V shed 3 bases, J shed 5 bases, and the junction held 3 bases outside the gene matches. The CDR3 has 13 amino acids. CDR3 sequence: CASSFRDRTEAFF. CDR3 in DNA: TGTGCCAGCAGCTTCCGGGACAGAACTGAAGCTTTCTTT.

The chain uses TRBV6-5 and TRBJ2-6, with TRBD2 matching 8 bases. CDR3 size: 15 residues. Germline lookup yields CDR1 MNHEY and CDR2 SVGAGI. J lost 2 bases, V lost 5 bases, and 2 bases had no gene match. CDR3 sequence: CASSTGGAGANVLTF. Here the CDR3 DNA reads TGTGCCAGCAGTACGGGAGGGGCTGGGGCCAACGTCCTGACTTTC.

J is TRBJ2-2 and V is TRBV19; TRBD2 matches 10 bases. The CDR3 runs 16 residues. The ends lost 5 bases at V and 5 bases at J; junction bases unmatched: 8. Germline loops: CDR1 LNHDA, CDR2 SQIVND (reference sequence). CDR3 residues: CASSFPSGGGTGELFF. In DNA form, the CDR3 reads TGTGCCAGTAGTTTCCCTAGCGGGGGTGGTACCGGGGAGCTGTTTTTT.